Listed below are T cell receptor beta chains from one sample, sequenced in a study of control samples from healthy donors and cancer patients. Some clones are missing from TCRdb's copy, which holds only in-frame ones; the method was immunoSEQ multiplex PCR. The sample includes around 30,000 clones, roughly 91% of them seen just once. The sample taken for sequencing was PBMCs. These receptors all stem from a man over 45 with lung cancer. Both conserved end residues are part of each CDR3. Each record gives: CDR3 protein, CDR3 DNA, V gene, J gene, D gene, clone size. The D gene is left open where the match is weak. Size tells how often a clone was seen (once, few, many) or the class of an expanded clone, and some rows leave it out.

CDR3 protein: CASSAGTPPTGELFF
CDR3 DNA: TGTGCCAGCTCCGCGGGGACGCCTCCCACCGGGGAGCTGTTTTTT
V gene: TRBV18
J gene: TRBJ2-2
D gene: NA
clone size: NA

CDR3 protein: CASSASPVQPDTGELFF
CDR3 DNA: TGTGCCAGCAGCGCCTCCCCAGTCCAACCGGACACCGGGGAGCTGTTTTTT
V gene: TRBV9
J gene: TRBJ2-2
D gene: NA
clone size: NA

CDR3 protein: CASSFTGLGQEDGYTF
CDR3 DNA: TGTGCCAGCAGTTTCACGGGATTAGGGCAGGAAGATGGCTACACCTTC
V gene: TRBV27
J gene: TRBJ1-2
D gene: NA
clone size: NA

CDR3 protein: CASSPRTGNTDTQYF
CDR3 DNA: TGTGCCAGCAGCCCGCGGACAGGGAACACAGATACGCAGTATTTT
V gene: TRBV3-1/TRBV3-2
J gene: TRBJ2-3
D gene: TRBD1
clone size: NA

CDR3 protein: CSASSPRGGDQPQHF
CDR3 DNA: TGCAGTGCTAGTTCACCTCGGGGGGGCGATCAGCCCCAGCATTTT
V gene: TRBV20-1
J gene: TRBJ1-5
D gene: NA
clone size: NA

CDR3 protein: CASGLGQLAGGTNEQFF
CDR3 DNA: TGTGCTAGTGGTTTGGGGCAACTAGCGGGGGGAACCAATGAGCAGTTCTTC
V gene: TRBV12-5
J gene: TRBJ2-1
D gene: TRBD2
clone size: NA

CDR3 protein: CASRQDHNEKLFF
CDR3 DNA: TGTGCCAGCAGACAAGATCATAATGAAAAACTGTTTTTT
V gene: TRBV5-4
J gene: TRBJ1-4
D gene: NA
clone size: NA

CDR3 protein: CASSITDYGYTF
CDR3 DNA: TGTGCCAGTAGTATAACAGACTATGGCTACACCTTC
V gene: TRBV19
J gene: TRBJ1-2
D gene: NA
clone size: NA

CDR3 protein: CASSLSFSRLYGYTF
CDR3 DNA: TGTGCCAGCAGCTTATCCTTTTCTAGGCTCTATGGCTACACCTTC
V gene: TRBV11-2
J gene: TRBJ1-2
D gene: NA
clone size: NA

CDR3 protein: CASSPLRQGIGELFF
CDR3 DNA: TGTGCCAGCTCACCACTTCGACAGGGGATCGGGGAGCTGTTTTTT
V gene: TRBV18
J gene: TRBJ2-2
D gene: TRBD1
clone size: NA

CDR3 protein: CASSMFSGGPFGANVLTF
CDR3 DNA: TGTGCCAGCAGCATGTTTAGCGGGGGCCCCTTCGGGGCCAACGTCCTGACTTTC
V gene: TRBV5-4
J gene: TRBJ2-6
D gene: TRBD2
clone size: NA

CDR3 protein: CASSSGPITGELFF
CDR3 DNA: TGTGCCAGCAGCTCGGGACCTATAACCGGGGAGCTGTTTTTT
V gene: TRBV7-2
J gene: TRBJ2-2
D gene: NA
clone size: NA

CDR3 protein: CASSLLGGVIVSYEQYF
CDR3 DNA: TGTGCCAGCAGCTTGTTAGGTGGCGTAATCGTCTCCTACGAGCAGTACTTC
V gene: TRBV11-2
J gene: TRBJ2-7
D gene: NA
clone size: NA

CDR3 protein: CASSQGTSGGRRDTQYF
CDR3 DNA: TGCGCCAGCAGCCAAGGTACTAGCGGGGGAAGAAGAGATACGCAGTATTTT
V gene: TRBV4-1
J gene: TRBJ2-3
D gene: TRBD2
clone size: NA

CDR3 protein: CASATAPGAGAKNIQYF
CDR3 DNA: TGTGCTAGTGCCACTGCCCCTGGGGCTGGCGCCAAAAACATTCAGTACTTC
V gene: TRBV12-5
J gene: TRBJ2-4
D gene: NA
clone size: NA

CDR3 protein: CASSSMGVNTGELFF
CDR3 DNA: TGTGCCAGCAGCTCAATGGGGGTCAACACCGGGGAGCTGTTTTTT
V gene: TRBV7-9
J gene: TRBJ2-2
D gene: NA
clone size: NA

CDR3 protein: CASTKEPTGETQYF
CDR3 DNA: TGTGCCAGTACCAAAGAACCCACGGGAGAGACCCAGTACTTC
V gene: TRBV19
J gene: TRBJ2-5
D gene: NA
clone size: once

CDR3 protein: CASSPTGGPYNEQFF
CDR3 DNA: TGTGCTAGCAGCCCGACAGGGGGCCCCTACAATGAGCAGTTCTTC
V gene: TRBV7-7
J gene: TRBJ2-1
D gene: TRBD1
clone size: once

CDR3 protein: CASSLAGGTSYEQYF
CDR3 DNA: TGTGCCAGCAGCTTAGCCGGAGGCACATCCTACGAGCAGTACTTC
V gene: TRBV7-2
J gene: TRBJ2-7
D gene: NA
clone size: NA

CDR3 protein: CASSRRQGASVELFF
CDR3 DNA: TGTGCCAGCAGCAGGCGACAGGGAGCTTCTGTAGAGCTGTTTTTT
V gene: TRBV7-2
J gene: TRBJ2-2
D gene: TRBD1
clone size: NA

CDR3 protein: CASSTTGTVNTEAFF
CDR3 DNA: TGCGCCAGCAGCACCACCGGGACAGTGAACACTGAAGCTTTCTTT
V gene: TRBV5-1
J gene: TRBJ1-1
D gene: TRBD1
clone size: NA

CDR3 protein: CASQIPSDGTNEKLFF
CDR3 DNA: TGTGCCAGCCAAATCCCCTCGGACGGAACTAATGAAAAACTGTTTTTT
V gene: TRBV5-8
J gene: TRBJ1-4
D gene: NA
clone size: few

CDR3 protein: CASSRTSGGVGQFF
CDR3 DNA: TGTGCCAGCAGCCGGACTAGCGGGGGTGTAGGGCAGTTCTTC
V gene: TRBV6-4
J gene: TRBJ2-1
D gene: TRBD2
clone size: NA

CDR3 protein: CASSVGLAGGYDTGELFF
CDR3 DNA: TGTGCCAGCAGCGTAGGGCTAGCGGGGGGGTATGACACCGGGGAGCTGTTTTTT
V gene: TRBV9
J gene: TRBJ2-2
D gene: TRBD2
clone size: NA

CDR3 protein: CASSLGRGGETQYF
CDR3 DNA: TGTGCCAGCAGCTTAGGAAGGGGAGGGGAGACCCAGTACTTC
V gene: TRBV7-2
J gene: TRBJ2-5
D gene: TRBD2
clone size: NA

CDR3 protein: CASSSTENYEQYF
CDR3 DNA: TGTGCCAGCAGCTCGACAGAAAACTACGAGCAGTACTTC
V gene: TRBV7-9
J gene: TRBJ2-7
D gene: NA
clone size: NA